The 28 T cell receptor beta chains reported below all come from one sample, sequenced in a study of blood T cells in healthy people across ages. A second about 7 to 12 cycle PCR used barcoded and J-beta primers. TCRdb fed the 5' RACE reads into MiXCR, producing one record per CDR3 protein. The sample holds around 970,000 distinct CDR3 sequences, approximately 50% seen once. Sample: blood. The source of these receptors is a woman in her sixties or seventies in good health.

The table lists this clonotype with a few counts. The rearrangement joins TRBV14 to TRBJ2-3; D remains unclear. This CDR3 has 14 residues. Germline V gene data show CDR1 as SGHDN and CDR2 as FVKESK. V lost 2 bases, J lost 6 bases, and 12 bases lay in between. CDR3 loop: CASSQSLVLDTQYF. In DNA form, the CDR3 reads TGTGCCAGCAGCCAATCCCTAGTTTTGGATACGCAGTATTTT.

The chain carries TRBV12-3 or TRBV12-4 and TRBJ1-4; D ambiguous. The germline V and J ends were trimmed by 3 bases and 12 bases, with 8 bases remaining between them. This CDR3 comprises 11 residues. This CDR3 reads CASSFSEELFF. The CDR3 region has the DNA TGTGCCAGCAGTTTCTCAGAGGAACTGTTTTTT.

The J gene is TRBJ2-5, the V gene TRBV5-6; a possible D gene is TRBD2 (6 bases). The germline CDR1 and CDR2 sequences are SGHDT and YYEEEE. The ends were cut back, 4 bases at V and 5 bases at J, with 18 bases in the middle. The CDR3 consists of 15 residues. For the CDR3, the DNA is TGTGCCAGCAGCCCCACGGCGGGGAATGCGGAGACCCAGTACTTC. This sequence encodes CASSPTAGNAETQYF.

This clonotype occurred once. The V gene is TRBV30, the J gene TRBJ2-5, with 9 bases lining up with TRBD1. The germline V gene encodes CDR1 GTSNPN and CDR2 SVGIG (reference sequence). Losses at the gene ends were 1 base for V and 6 bases for J; bases not matched to a gene: 6. The CDR3 loop spans 14 amino acids. CDR3: CAWSETGGAQTQYF. CDR3 DNA: TGTGCCTGGAGTGAGACAGGGGGAGCGCAGACCCAGTACTTC.

This clonotype was detected only a few times. This chain joins TRBV5-1 and TRBJ2-5; D not resolved. TRBJ2-7 matches the DNA end more closely, so the J call is doubtful. This CDR3 spans 14 amino acids. Germline lookup yields CDR1 SGHRS and CDR2 YFSETQ. The CDR3 region has the DNA TGCGCCAGCAGCTTGGAATTGTCAGTCTACGAGCAGTACTTC. This encodes CASSLELSVYEQYF.

The chain combines TRBV2 with TRBJ2-3, with a possible D match to TRBD1 (6 bases). Looked up from germline, CDR1 is SNHLY and CDR2 is FYNNEI. V lost 4 bases and J lost 2, with 10 bases in between. CDR3 length: 14 residues. The CDR3 spells CASSGRTVTDTQYF. CDR3 nucleotides: TGTGCCAGCAGTGGGAGGACAGTCACAGATACGCAGTATTTT.

This clonotype was seen a handful of times. The chain has TRBV5-1 and TRBJ2-7, with D perhaps TRBD2 (5 bases). This CDR3 contains 16 residues. Looked up from germline, CDR1 is SGHRS and CDR2 is YFSETQ. Trimming stripped 0 bases from V and 2 bases from J, with 15 bases between. The chain's CDR3 is CASSLESTREPYEQYF. The CDR3 bases are TGCGCCAGCAGCTTGGAATCCACGAGGGAGCCCTACGAGCAGTACTTC.

This clonotype was detected only a few times. The chain recombines TRBV7-8 with TRBJ2-7, with 10 bases lining up with TRBD2. The junction had 7 bases not matched to a gene; V was cut back by 5 bases and J by 0 bases. The germline V gene has CDR1 SGHVS and CDR2 FQNEAQ. The CDR3 consists of 16 residues. CDR3: CASSHRASGSSYEQYF. CDR3 DNA: TGTGCCAGCAGCCACCGGGCTAGCGGGAGCTCCTACGAGCAGTACTTC.

CDR3 region: CASTYSTGHDEQYF. CDR3 in DNA: TGTGCCAGCACCTACTCGACAGGTCACGACGAGCAGTACTTC. This sequence joins TRBV7-8 and TRBJ2-7, with D possibly being TRBD1 (6 bases). The CDR3 has 14 residues. V lost 7 bases, J lost 5 bases, and 18 bases lay in between. Per the germline V gene, CDR1 is SGHVS and CDR2 is FQNEAQ.

CDR3 loop: CASSLNRDKPSYEQYF. The CDR3 bases are TGTGCCAGCAGTCTGAACCGGGACAAACCCTCCTACGAGCAGTACTTC. The chain is built from TRBV6-6 and TRBJ2-7; D perhaps matches TRBD1 (6 bases). The CDR3 consists of 16 residues. Germline V gene lookup returns CDR1 MNHNY and CDR2 SVGAGI (reference sequence). Trimming removed 5 bases at V and 0 bases at J, with 17 bases between.

Only a few counts were recorded for this clonotype. The CDR3 reads CASSPRTSGRAYEQYF. In DNA, the CDR3 is TGTGCCAGCAGCCCTCGGACTAGCGGGAGAGCCTACGAGCAGTACTTC. The chain carries TRBV5-6 and TRBJ2-7, with TRBD2 identical over 13 bases. Trimming cost V 4 bases and J 2 bases; bases outside gene matches: 6. The CDR3 is made up of 16 amino acids. Germline V gene lookup returns CDR1 SGHDT and CDR2 YYEEEE.

The chain has TRBV10-3 and TRBJ2-6; possible D gene TRBD1, 6 bases. The V end lost 10 bases, the J end lost 0 bases, and 13 bases lay between the germline ends. The CDR3 loop spans 15 amino acids. In germline, CDR1 is ENHRY, CDR2 SYGVKD. CDR3 coding DNA: TGTGCCACAAGACAGGACAACTCTGGGGCCAACGTCCTGACTTTC. Its protein product is CATRQDNSGANVLTF.

This clonotype has a handful of counts. The rearrangement links TRBV28 to TRBJ2-3; D may be TRBD2 (5 bases). This CDR3 has 14 residues. V was pared by 2 bases and J by 6 bases, with 12 bases between. Germline-derived CDR1 and CDR2 are MDHEN and SYDVKM. For the CDR3, the DNA is TGTGCCAGCAGTTTACGCCGAAGAGGGGATACGCAGTATTTT. Amino acid sequence: CASSLRRRGDTQYF.

This chain joins TRBV6-5 and TRBJ1-2; D gene ambiguous. This CDR3 has 15 amino acids. Germline V gene lookup returns CDR1 MNHEY and CDR2 SVGAGI. Between the trimmed V and J ends, which lost 8 bases and 0 bases, there was a span of 16 bases. CDR3 DNA: TGTGCCAGCCGACGCAACAGCCGAGCTAACTATGGCTACACCTTC. The encoded protein is CASRRNSRANYGYTF.

The chain employs TRBV7-9 and TRBJ2-7; 8 bases are shared with TRBD1. CDR3 size: 13 residues. With V trimmed by 6 bases and J by 5 bases, 6 bases remained unmatched. Germline values: CDR1 SEHNR, CDR2 FQNEAQ (reference sequence). The chain's CDR3 is CASRSTGGDEQYF. The CDR3 bases are TGTGCCAGCAGATCTACAGGGGGTGACGAGCAGTACTTC.

This clonotype was counted only a few times. The CDR3 coding sequence is TGTGCCACCAGCAGGACAGGGGGCTATGAGACCCAGTACTTC. Protein: CATSRTGGYETQYF. The chain is built from TRBV15 and TRBJ2-5, with 10 nucleotides matching TRBD1. CDR3 length equals 14 residues. V lost 3 bases and J lost 5; bases outside the gene matches: 3. In germline, CDR1 is LNHNV, CDR2 YYDKDF (reference sequence).

The rearrangement uses TRBV12-3 or TRBV12-4 and TRBJ1-1; the match to TRBD1 covers 8 bases. Trimming cost V 5 bases and J 4 bases; bases outside gene matches: 6. CDR3 length: 14 amino acids. The CDR3 region is CASSLHTGGTEAFF. The CDR3 DNA follows: TGTGCCAGCAGTCTCCATACAGGGGGCACTGAAGCTTTCTTT.

The V gene is TRBV10-3, the J gene TRBJ2-2; TRBD2 matches 8 bases. CDR1 ENHRY and CDR2 SYGVKD come from the germline V gene. The J segment lost 4 bases and the V segment lost 2 bases, leaving 9 bases of the junction unmatched. CDR3 length: 17 amino acids. The CDR3 is CAISEGTGTRGTGELFF. CDR3 in DNA: TGTGCCATCAGTGAGGGGACCGGGACTAGGGGCACCGGGGAGCTGTTTTTT.

The rearrangement uses TRBV7-2 and TRBJ2-7; D might be TRBD2 (7 bases). V dropped 5 bases and J dropped 3 bases, with 14 bases sitting between them. The CDR3 loop spans 14 amino acids. Germline V lookup: CDR1 SGHTA, CDR2 FQGNSA. Written as DNA, the CDR3 is TGTGCCAGCAGCATCGGACTAGGGGGCTACGAGCAGTACTTC. This encodes CASSIGLGGYEQYF.

The V gene is TRBV20-1, the J gene TRBJ2-3; D ambiguous. This CDR3 contains 13 residues. The germline V gene encodes CDR1 DFQATT and CDR2 SNEGSKA (reference sequence). Trimming pared 0 bases from V and 3 bases from J, leaving 7 bases between. In nucleotides, the CDR3 is TGCAGTGCTAGAGAAGGGATAACAGATACGCAGTATTTT. Its protein product is CSAREGITDTQYF.

This sequence joins TRBV12-3 or TRBV12-4 and TRBJ2-1; D is unclear. V lost 7 bases to trimming and J lost 9 bases, with 16 bases between them. This CDR3 comprises 13 residues. Here the CDR3 reads CASKNRASGEQFF. CDR3 sequence (DNA): TGTGCCAGCAAGAACCGGGCCTCGGGTGAGCAGTTCTTC.

This clonotype was seen more than once but under ten times. The chain couples TRBV7-9 to TRBJ1-6; D unclear. Trimming shortened V by 3 bases and J by 11 bases, and 8 bases separated the two germline ends. Per the germline V gene, CDR1 is SEHNR and CDR2 is FQNEAQ (reference sequence). This CDR3 region has 12 residues. CDR3 DNA: TGTGCCAGCAGCTTTGCGAATCCACCCCTCCACTTT. Residues: CASSFANPPLHF.

The V and J genes are TRBV6-2 or TRBV6-3 and TRBJ2-3; possibly TRBD1 for D (7 bases). V dropped 6 bases and J dropped 3 bases, with 19 bases sitting between them. Germline V gives CDR1 MNHEY, CDR2 SVGEGT. CDR3 length: 16 residues. CDR3 region: CASSNQGQRVTDTQYF. CDR3 coding DNA: TGTGCCAGCAGCAATCAGGGACAGCGGGTGACAGATACGCAGTATTTT.

V usage is TRBV2 and J usage is TRBJ2-1, with 12 bases aligning to TRBD1. The germline V gene encodes CDR1 SNHLY and CDR2 FYNNEI. This CDR3 contains 16 residues. With V trimmed by 4 bases and J by 8 bases, 9 bases remained unmatched. For the CDR3, the DNA is TGTGCCAGCAGTGCACCGGGACAGGGGGCTCACGATGAGCAGTTCTTC. It encodes CASSAPGQGAHDEQFF. Combining the CDR3 with reference TRBV2 and TRBJ2-1 gives the whole variable domain EPEVTQTPSHQVTQMGQEVILRCVPISNHLYFYWYRQILGQKVEFLVSFYNNEISEKSEIFDDQFSVERPDGSNFTLKIRSTKLEDSAMYFCASSAPGQGAHDEQFFGPGTRLTVL.

The chain combines TRBV20-1 with TRBJ2-1, with TRBD2 identical over 11 bases. V lost 0 bases and J lost 9; bases outside the gene matches: 13. The length of the CDR3 is 17 residues. In germline, CDR1 is DFQATT, CDR2 SNEGSKA (reference sequence). For the CDR3, the DNA is TGCAGTGCTAGAGACGCGGAGAATAGCGGGAGGGCCGGTGAGCAGTTCTTC. This codes for CSARDAENSGRAGEQFF.

This sequence joins TRBV11-2 and TRBJ2-1; TRBD2 matches at 8 bases. Germline CDR1 and CDR2: SGHAT and FQNNGV. After removal of 4 bases from V and 2 bases from J, the junction contained 7 bases not matched to a gene. The CDR3 length is 16 residues. The DNA for the CDR3 is TGTGCCAGCAGCTCGTCTAGCGGGTATCCCTACAATGAGCAGTTCTTC. This translates into CASSSSSGYPYNEQFF.

The rearrangement links TRBV20-1 to TRBJ2-5; D not certain. Germline lookup yields CDR1 DFQATT and CDR2 SNEGSKA (reference sequence). The CDR3 runs 15 residues. V dropped 2 bases and J dropped 4 bases, with 17 bases sitting between them. CDR3 bases: TGCAGTGCTAGACCCGCCAATTACTGGGGAGAGACCCAGTACTTC. This encodes CSARPANYWGETQYF.

V usage is TRBV12-3 or TRBV12-4 and J usage is TRBJ2-1; 8 bases agree with TRBD2. This CDR3 comprises 15 residues. Germline trimming cut 3 bases from V and 12 bases from J; bases unmatched to any gene: 13. The CDR3 loop reads CASSFSGTSFTGQFF. CDR3 nucleotide sequence: TGTGCCAGCAGTTTCTCCGGGACTAGTTTCACCGGGCAGTTCTTC.